A selection of T cell receptor beta chains follows, all from one sample in a study of blood T cells in healthy people across ages. One entry per CDR3 protein results from TCRdb running MiXCR on the 5' RACE reads. The sample lists about 940,000 distinct CDR3 sequences, about 48% seen once, with around an eighth in the top ten. Sequencing was carried out using blood. The receptors shown here come from a man aged 25 to 40 in good health. Both conserved end residues are part of each CDR3. D genes are given only for firm matches. Some rows have no size entry. The others give once, few or many, or a class for an expanded clone.

v_gene: TRBV4-2
len: 15
abundance: few
j_gene: TRBJ1-4
d_gene: NA
CDR3aa: CASSRDGQSNEKLFF
CDR3nt: TGTGCCAGCAGCCGGGACGGACAGTCAAATGAAAAACTGTTTTTT

v_gene: TRBV5-1
len: 15
abundance: few
j_gene: TRBJ2-7
d_gene: NA
CDR3aa: CASSLTGTVLYEQYF
CDR3nt: TGCGCCAGCAGCTTGACCGGGACCGTACTCTACGAGCAGTACTTC

v_gene: TRBV6-1
len: 20
abundance: NA
j_gene: TRBJ1-6
d_gene: TRBD1
CDR3aa: CASSQLPGTGSFSYNSPLHF
CDR3nt: TGTGCCAGCAGCCAACTTCCCGGGACAGGGTCTTTCTCCTATAATTCACCCCTCCACTTT

v_gene: TRBV6-2/TRBV6-3
len: 15
abundance: NA
j_gene: TRBJ1-1
d_gene: TRBD1
CDR3aa: CASSYGGTGGTEAFF
CDR3nt: TGTGCCAGCAGTTACGGAGGGACAGGGGGCACTGAAGCTTTCTTT

v_gene: TRBV11-2
len: 14
abundance: NA
j_gene: TRBJ2-3
d_gene: TRBD2
CDR3aa: CASTRAGNKDTQYF
CDR3nt: TGTGCCAGCACCCGAGCGGGAAACAAAGATACGCAGTATTTT

v_gene: TRBV4-3
len: 15
abundance: NA
j_gene: TRBJ2-7
d_gene: NA
CDR3aa: CASSQDYTASYEQYF
CDR3nt: TGCGCCAGCAGCCAAGATTACACAGCCTCCTACGAGCAGTACTTC

v_gene: TRBV27
len: 14
abundance: NA
j_gene: TRBJ1-2
d_gene: TRBD1
CDR3aa: CASASTGQFYGYTF
CDR3nt: TGTGCCAGCGCCTCCACGGGACAGTTCTATGGCTACACCTTC

v_gene: TRBV20-1
len: 14
abundance: NA
j_gene: TRBJ2-3
d_gene: NA
CDR3aa: CSARDETSTDTQYF
CDR3nt: TGCAGTGCTAGAGATGAGACTAGCACAGATACGCAGTATTTT

v_gene: TRBV7-9
len: 13
abundance: NA
j_gene: TRBJ2-3
d_gene: NA
CDR3aa: CASRAPMTDTQYF
CDR3nt: TGTGCCAGCAGGGCCCCAATGACAGATACGCAGTATTTT

v_gene: TRBV7-2
len: 12
abundance: NA
j_gene: TRBJ1-5
d_gene: NA
CDR3aa: CASRSGDQPQHF
CDR3nt: TGTGCCAGCAGGTCAGGGGACCAGCCCCAGCATTTT

v_gene: TRBV27
len: 14
abundance: few
j_gene: TRBJ2-7
d_gene: TRBD1
CDR3aa: CASSFRDRDYEQYF
CDR3nt: TGTGCCAGCAGTTTTAGGGACAGAGATTACGAGCAGTACTTC

v_gene: TRBV12-3/TRBV12-4
len: 15
abundance: NA
j_gene: TRBJ2-3
d_gene: NA
CDR3aa: CASSLNERFQDTQYF
CDR3nt: TGTGCCAGCAGTTTAAATGAGAGGTTTCAAGATACGCAGTATTTT

v_gene: TRBV6-1
len: 17
abundance: NA
j_gene: TRBJ2-7
d_gene: NA
CDR3aa: CASSEFSRRADYNEQYF
CDR3nt: TGTGCCAGCAGTGAATTCAGTAGGCGAGCGGATTACAATGAGCAGTACTTC

v_gene: TRBV7-9
len: 11
abundance: NA
j_gene: TRBJ2-5
d_gene: NA
CDR3aa: CANSLGETQYF
CDR3nt: TGTGCCAACAGCCTAGGGGAGACCCAGTACTTC

v_gene: TRBV29-1
len: 12
abundance: NA
j_gene: TRBJ2-7
d_gene: TRBD1
CDR3aa: CSIPRTGGEQYF
CDR3nt: TGCAGCATCCCCCGGACAGGGGGCGAGCAGTACTTC

v_gene: TRBV28
len: 15
abundance: few
j_gene: TRBJ2-4
d_gene: NA
CDR3aa: CASSTPDSAKNIQYF
CDR3nt: TGTGCCAGCAGTACCCCGGACAGCGCCAAAAACATTCAGTACTTC

v_gene: TRBV28
len: 17
abundance: NA
j_gene: TRBJ2-3
d_gene: TRBD2
CDR3aa: CASSLFPSGSSTDTQYF
CDR3nt: TGTGCCAGCAGTTTATTTCCTAGCGGGAGTAGCACAGATACGCAGTATTTT

v_gene: TRBV6-2/TRBV6-3
len: 12
abundance: few
j_gene: TRBJ2-7
d_gene: TRBD1
CDR3aa: CATEGQGNTQYF
CDR3nt: TGTGCCACGGAAGGACAGGGGAACACCCAGTACTTC

v_gene: TRBV6-4
len: 15
abundance: NA
j_gene: TRBJ1-4
d_gene: NA
CDR3aa: CASSGSNWGLEKLFF
CDR3nt: TGTGCCAGCAGTGGCTCGAATTGGGGGTTGGAAAAACTGTTTTTT

v_gene: TRBV6-1
len: 14
abundance: NA
j_gene: TRBJ2-1
d_gene: NA
CDR3aa: CASSEYKSSYEQFF
CDR3nt: TGTGCCAGCAGTGAATACAAAAGCTCCTACGAGCAGTTCTTC

v_gene: TRBV7-9
len: 14
abundance: few
j_gene: TRBJ1-5
d_gene: TRBD1
CDR3aa: CASSGTGKNQPQHF
CDR3nt: TGTGCCAGCAGCGGGACAGGGAAAAATCAGCCCCAGCATTTT

v_gene: TRBV28
len: 15
abundance: few
j_gene: TRBJ2-3
d_gene: TRBD1
CDR3aa: CASSLSGQGTDTQYF
CDR3nt: TGTGCCAGCAGTTTATCCGGACAGGGGACAGATACGCAGTATTTT

v_gene: TRBV20-1
len: 17
abundance: NA
j_gene: TRBJ2-3
d_gene: NA
CDR3aa: CSANELKLTESTDTQYF
CDR3nt: TGCAGTGCTAACGAATTAAAACTGACGGAGAGCACAGATACGCAGTATTTT

v_gene: TRBV10-3
len: 15
abundance: NA
j_gene: TRBJ2-3
d_gene: NA
CDR3aa: CAISGGGRATDTQYF
CDR3nt: TGTGCCATCAGTGGTGGGGGAAGGGCCACAGATACGCAGTATTTT

v_gene: TRBV7-9
len: 15
abundance: few
j_gene: TRBJ2-1
d_gene: NA
CDR3aa: CASSLAVPSGDEQFF
CDR3nt: TGTGCCAGCAGCTTAGCAGTTCCCTCGGGGGATGAGCAGTTCTTC

v_gene: TRBV10-3
len: 12
abundance: few
j_gene: TRBJ2-2
d_gene: NA
CDR3aa: CAIRENTGELFF
CDR3nt: TGTGCCATCAGAGAGAACACCGGGGAGCTGTTTTTT

v_gene: TRBV29-1
len: 14
abundance: NA
j_gene: TRBJ2-6
d_gene: NA
CDR3aa: CSVELVSGANVLTF
CDR3nt: TGCAGCGTTGAACTAGTTTCTGGGGCCAACGTCCTGACTTTC

v_gene: TRBV28
len: 15
abundance: NA
j_gene: TRBJ2-3
d_gene: TRBD1
CDR3aa: CASSLGQGEADTQYF
CDR3nt: TGTGCCAGCAGTTTGGGACAGGGGGAGGCAGATACGCAGTATTTT

v_gene: TRBV7-3
len: 15
abundance: NA
j_gene: TRBJ2-1
d_gene: NA
CDR3aa: CASSLTGGRENEQFF
CDR3nt: TGTGCCAGCAGCTTAACGGGGGGTAGGGAAAATGAGCAGTTCTTC

v_gene: TRBV20-1
len: 13
abundance: NA
j_gene: TRBJ1-6
d_gene: NA
CDR3aa: CSVGLSYNSPLHF
CDR3nt: TGCAGTGTCGGGTTGAGCTATAATTCACCCCTCCACTTT

v_gene: TRBV7-3
len: 16
abundance: few
j_gene: TRBJ2-5
d_gene: NA
CDR3aa: CASSLTGNNLGETQYF
CDR3nt: TGTGCCAGCAGCTTAACGGGGAACAATCTAGGGGAGACCCAGTACTTC

v_gene: TRBV12-3/TRBV12-4
len: 16
abundance: NA
j_gene: TRBJ2-7
d_gene: NA
CDR3aa: CASRTIPNRVVHEQYF
CDR3nt: TGTGCCAGCAGAACTATACCGAACAGGGTTGTCCACGAGCAGTACTTC

v_gene: TRBV6-2/TRBV6-3
len: 15
abundance: few
j_gene: TRBJ2-1
d_gene: NA
CDR3aa: CATTPDRGSYNEQFF
CDR3nt: TGTGCCACGACACCCGACAGAGGCTCCTACAATGAGCAGTTCTTC

v_gene: TRBV30
len: 13
abundance: NA
j_gene: TRBJ1-4
d_gene: NA
CDR3aa: CAWSVTGNEKLFF
CDR3nt: TGTGCCTGGAGTGTAACCGGGAATGAAAAACTGTTTTTT

v_gene: TRBV28
len: 13
abundance: few
j_gene: TRBJ2-5
d_gene: NA
CDR3aa: CASSASSPETQYF
CDR3nt: TGTGCCAGCAGTGCAAGTTCCCCAGAGACCCAGTACTTC

v_gene: TRBV6-1
len: 14
abundance: few
j_gene: TRBJ1-1
d_gene: NA
CDR3aa: CASIRPGQNTEAFF
CDR3nt: TGTGCCAGCATCAGACCGGGACAGAACACTGAAGCTTTCTTT

v_gene: TRBV20-1
len: 14
abundance: many
j_gene: TRBJ1-6
d_gene: NA
CDR3aa: CSARKGPADPPLHF
CDR3nt: TGCAGTGCTAGAAAGGGCCCGGCGGATCCACCCCTCCACTTT

v_gene: TRBV20-1
len: 12
abundance: NA
j_gene: TRBJ2-7
d_gene: NA
CDR3aa: CSATGSYNEQYF
CDR3nt: TGCAGTGCTACCGGATCGTACAATGAGCAGTACTTC

v_gene: TRBV7-8
len: 18
abundance: NA
j_gene: TRBJ1-2
d_gene: NA
CDR3aa: CASSLVGRGSDNNYGYTF
CDR3nt: TGTGCCAGCAGCTTAGTGGGCAGGGGCTCCGACAATAACTATGGCTACACCTTC

v_gene: TRBV4-1
len: 15
abundance: NA
j_gene: TRBJ1-2
d_gene: NA
CDR3aa: CASSQEWAGNYGYTF
CDR3nt: TGCGCCAGCAGCCAAGAGTGGGCAGGGAACTATGGCTACACCTTC

v_gene: TRBV28
len: 13
abundance: NA
j_gene: TRBJ1-2
d_gene: NA
CDR3aa: CASSWGSTYGYTF
CDR3nt: TGTGCCAGCAGTTGGGGCAGTACCTATGGCTACACCTTC

v_gene: TRBV20-1
len: 15
abundance: NA
j_gene: TRBJ2-7
d_gene: NA
CDR3aa: CSASRFGLHPYEQYF
CDR3nt: TGCAGTGCTAGTCGCTTCGGTCTACACCCTTACGAGCAGTACTTC

v_gene: TRBV20-1
len: 14
abundance: NA
j_gene: TRBJ2-1
d_gene: TRBD1
CDR3aa: CSARARQGNNEQFF
CDR3nt: TGCAGTGCTAGAGCTCGACAGGGAAACAATGAGCAGTTCTTC

v_gene: TRBV3-1
len: 14
abundance: many
j_gene: TRBJ2-7
d_gene: NA
CDR3aa: CASSQVGTNYEQYF
CDR3nt: TGTGCCAGCAGCCAAGTGGGGACGAACTACGAGCAGTACTTC

v_gene: TRBV5-1
len: 15
abundance: NA
j_gene: TRBJ2-1
d_gene: TRBD2
CDR3aa: CASSPGLAETHEQFF
CDR3nt: TGCGCCAGCAGCCCGGGACTAGCGGAAACTCATGAGCAGTTCTTC

v_gene: TRBV29-1
len: 11
abundance: NA
j_gene: TRBJ2-3
d_gene: NA
CDR3aa: CSVRYSAGQYF
CDR3nt: TGCAGCGTCCGTTACTCGGCCGGGCAGTATTTT